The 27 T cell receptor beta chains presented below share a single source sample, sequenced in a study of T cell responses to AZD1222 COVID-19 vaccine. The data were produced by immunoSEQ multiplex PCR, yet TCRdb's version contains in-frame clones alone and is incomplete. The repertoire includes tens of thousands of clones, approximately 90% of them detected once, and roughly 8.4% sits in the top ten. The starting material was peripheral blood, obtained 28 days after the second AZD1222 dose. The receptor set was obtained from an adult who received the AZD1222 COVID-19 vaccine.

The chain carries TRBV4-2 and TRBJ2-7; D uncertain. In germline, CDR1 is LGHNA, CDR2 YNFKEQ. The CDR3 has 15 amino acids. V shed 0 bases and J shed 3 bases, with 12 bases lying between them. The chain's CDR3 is CASSQDLDALYEQYF. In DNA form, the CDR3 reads TGTGCCAGCAGCCAAGATTTGGACGCACTCTACGAGCAGTACTTC.

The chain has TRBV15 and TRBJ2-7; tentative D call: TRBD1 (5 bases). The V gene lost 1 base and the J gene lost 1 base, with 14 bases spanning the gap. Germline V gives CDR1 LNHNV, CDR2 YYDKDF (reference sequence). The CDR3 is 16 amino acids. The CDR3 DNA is TGTGCCACCAGCAGAGTGGGGCAGGACACTTCCTACGAGCAGTACTTC. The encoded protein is CATSRVGQDTSYEQYF.

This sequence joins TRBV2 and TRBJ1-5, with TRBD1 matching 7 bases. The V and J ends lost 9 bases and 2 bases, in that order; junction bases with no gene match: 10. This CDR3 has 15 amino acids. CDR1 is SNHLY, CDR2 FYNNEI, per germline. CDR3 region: CASAIIGQGNQPQHF. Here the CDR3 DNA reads TGTGCCAGTGCTATAATAGGACAGGGCAATCAGCCCCAGCATTTT.

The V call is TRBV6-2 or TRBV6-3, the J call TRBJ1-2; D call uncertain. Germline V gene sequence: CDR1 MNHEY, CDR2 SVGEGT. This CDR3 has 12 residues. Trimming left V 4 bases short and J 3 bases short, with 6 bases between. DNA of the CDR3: TGTGCCAGCAGTTTCCGTGACTATGGCTACACCTTC. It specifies CASSFRDYGYTF.

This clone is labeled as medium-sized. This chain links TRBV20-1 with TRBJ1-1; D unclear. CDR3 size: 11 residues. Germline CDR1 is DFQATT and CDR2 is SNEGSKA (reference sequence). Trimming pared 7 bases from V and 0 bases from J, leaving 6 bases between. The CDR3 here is CSVKMNTEAFF. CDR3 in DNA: TGCAGTGTTAAGATGAACACTGAAGCTTTCTTT.

The CDR3 loop reads CASSPPSGLAGGSGEQYF. The CDR3 bases are TGTGCCAGTAGCCCCCCGAGTGGGCTAGCGGGAGGGTCGGGGGAGCAGTACTTC. The chain has TRBV19 and TRBJ2-7; TRBD2 aligns across 12 bases. The CDR3 is 18 amino acids. The germline gives CDR1 LNHDA, CDR2 SQIVND (reference sequence). V dropped 6 bases and J dropped 7; count of bases not matched to a gene: 19.

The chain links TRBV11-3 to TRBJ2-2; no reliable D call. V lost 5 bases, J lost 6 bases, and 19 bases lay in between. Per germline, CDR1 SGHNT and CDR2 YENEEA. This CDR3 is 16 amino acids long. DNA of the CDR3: TGTGCCAGCAGCCCGGCCGCTGGAGTAAGGGCCGGGGAGCTGTTTTTT. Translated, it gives CASSPAAGVRAGELFF.

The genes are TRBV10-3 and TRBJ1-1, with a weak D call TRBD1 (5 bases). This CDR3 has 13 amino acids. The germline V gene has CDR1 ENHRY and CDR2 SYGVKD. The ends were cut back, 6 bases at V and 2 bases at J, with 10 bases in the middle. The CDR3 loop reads CAISFRENTEAFF. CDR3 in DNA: TGTGCCATCAGCTTCAGGGAAAACACTGAAGCTTTCTTT.

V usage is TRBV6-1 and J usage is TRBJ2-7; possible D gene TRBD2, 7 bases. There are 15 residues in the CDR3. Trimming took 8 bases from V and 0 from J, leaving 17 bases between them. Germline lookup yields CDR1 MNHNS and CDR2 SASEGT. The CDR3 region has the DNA TGTGCCAGCGGAACGCAAGGGGGGGTCTCCTACGAGCAGTACTTC. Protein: CASGTQGGVSYEQYF.

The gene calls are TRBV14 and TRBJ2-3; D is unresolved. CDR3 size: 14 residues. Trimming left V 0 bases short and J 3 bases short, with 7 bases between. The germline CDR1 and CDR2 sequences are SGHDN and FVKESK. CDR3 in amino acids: CASSQDWSTDTQYF. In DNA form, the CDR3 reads TGTGCCAGCAGCCAAGATTGGAGTACAGATACGCAGTATTTT. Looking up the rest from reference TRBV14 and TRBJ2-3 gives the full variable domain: EAGVTQFPSHSVIEKGQTVTLRCDPISGHDNLYWYRRVMGKEIKFLLHFVKESKQDESGMPNNRFLAERTGGTYSTLKVQPAELEDSGVYFCASSQDWSTDTQYFGPGTRLTVL.

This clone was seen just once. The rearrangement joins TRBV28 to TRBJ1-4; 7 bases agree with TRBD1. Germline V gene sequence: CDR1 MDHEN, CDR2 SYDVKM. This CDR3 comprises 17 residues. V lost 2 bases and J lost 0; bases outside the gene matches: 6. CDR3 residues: CASSLRQGRATNEKLFF. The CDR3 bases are TGTGCCAGCAGTTTAAGACAGGGCAGAGCAACTAATGAAAAACTGTTTTTT.

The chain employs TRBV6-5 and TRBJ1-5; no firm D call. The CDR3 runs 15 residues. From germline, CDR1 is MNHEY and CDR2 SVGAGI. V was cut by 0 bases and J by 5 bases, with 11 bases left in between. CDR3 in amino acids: CASSYSPRIDQPQHF. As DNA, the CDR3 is TGTGCCAGCAGTTACTCCCCCCGAATCGATCAGCCCCAGCATTTT.

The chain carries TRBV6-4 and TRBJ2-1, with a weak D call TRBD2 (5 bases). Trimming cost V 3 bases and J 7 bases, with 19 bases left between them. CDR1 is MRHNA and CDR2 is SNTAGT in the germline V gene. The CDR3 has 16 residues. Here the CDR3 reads CASSDWPVQGGNEQFF. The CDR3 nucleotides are TGTGCCAGCAGTGATTGGCCAGTTCAAGGAGGTAATGAGCAGTTCTTC.

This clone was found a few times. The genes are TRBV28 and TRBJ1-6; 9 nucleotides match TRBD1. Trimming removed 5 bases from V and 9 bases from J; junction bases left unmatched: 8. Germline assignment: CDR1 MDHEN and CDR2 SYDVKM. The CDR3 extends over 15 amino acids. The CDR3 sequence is CASSPPGQGASPLHF. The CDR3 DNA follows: TGTGCCAGCAGTCCTCCGGGACAGGGAGCTTCACCCCTCCACTTT.

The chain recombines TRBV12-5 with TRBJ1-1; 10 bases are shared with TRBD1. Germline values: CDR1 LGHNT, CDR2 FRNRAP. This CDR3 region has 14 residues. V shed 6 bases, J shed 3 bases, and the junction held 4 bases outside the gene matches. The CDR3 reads CASGRDRGYTEAFF. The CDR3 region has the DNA TGTGCTAGTGGACGGGACAGGGGCTACACTGAAGCTTTCTTT.

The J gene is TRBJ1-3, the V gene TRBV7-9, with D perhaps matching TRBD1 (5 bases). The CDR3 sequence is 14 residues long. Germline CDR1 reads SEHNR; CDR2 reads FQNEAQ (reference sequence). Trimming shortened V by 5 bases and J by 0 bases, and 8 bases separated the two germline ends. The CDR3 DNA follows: TGTGCCAGCAGCCGGGACGGCTCTGGAAACACCATATATTTT. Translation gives CASSRDGSGNTIYF.

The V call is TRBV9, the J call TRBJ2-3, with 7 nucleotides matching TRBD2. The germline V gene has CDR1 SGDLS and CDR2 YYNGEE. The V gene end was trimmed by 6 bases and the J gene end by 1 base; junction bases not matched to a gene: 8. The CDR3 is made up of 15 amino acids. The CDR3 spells CASTAGTSGTDTQYF. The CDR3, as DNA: TGTGCCAGCACCGCGGGCACTAGCGGCACAGATACGCAGTATTTT. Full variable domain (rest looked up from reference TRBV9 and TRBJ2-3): DSGVTQTPKHLITATGQRVTLRCSPRSGDLSVYWYQQSLDQGLQFLIQYYNGEERAKGNILERFSAQQFPDLHSELNLSSLELGDSALYFCASTAGTSGTDTQYFGPGTRLTVL.

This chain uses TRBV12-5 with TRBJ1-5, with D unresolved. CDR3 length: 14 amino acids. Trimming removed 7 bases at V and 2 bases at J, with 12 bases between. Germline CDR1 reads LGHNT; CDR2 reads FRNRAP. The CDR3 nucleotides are TGTGCTAGTGCAGCCCCCGGTGGCAATCAGCCCCAGCATTTT. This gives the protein CASAAPGGNQPQHF.

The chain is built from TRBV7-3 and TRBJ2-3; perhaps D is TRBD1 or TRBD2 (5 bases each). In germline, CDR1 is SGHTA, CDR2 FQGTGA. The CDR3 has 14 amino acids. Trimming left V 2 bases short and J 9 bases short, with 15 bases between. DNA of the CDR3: TGTGCCAGCAGCTTACTATTGGGGGTCTCCACGCAGTATTTT. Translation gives CASSLLLGVSTQYF.

The CDR3 loop is CASSPGGSLLMNEKLFF. Written as DNA, the CDR3 is TGTGCCAGCAGTCCTGGTGGTTCACTACTAATGAATGAAAAACTGTTTTTT. V is TRBV28 and J is TRBJ1-4; unclear D gene. The CDR3 runs to 17 residues. Germline CDR1 is MDHEN and CDR2 is SYDVKM. Trimming stripped 5 bases from V and 5 bases from J, with 21 bases between.

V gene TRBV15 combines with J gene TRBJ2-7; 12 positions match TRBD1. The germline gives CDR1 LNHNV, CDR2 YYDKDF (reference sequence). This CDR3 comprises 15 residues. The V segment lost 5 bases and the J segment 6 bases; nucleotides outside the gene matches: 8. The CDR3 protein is CATSGKRDRGPEQYF. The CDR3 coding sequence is TGTGCCACCAGCGGAAAGCGGGACAGGGGGCCCGAGCAGTACTTC. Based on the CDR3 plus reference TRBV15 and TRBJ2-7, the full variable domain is DAMVIQNPRYQVTQFGKPVTLSCSQTLNHNVMYWYQQKSSQAPKLLFHYYDKDFNNEADTPDNFQSRRPNTSFCFLDIRSPGLGDTAMYLCATSGKRDRGPEQYFGPGTRLTVT.

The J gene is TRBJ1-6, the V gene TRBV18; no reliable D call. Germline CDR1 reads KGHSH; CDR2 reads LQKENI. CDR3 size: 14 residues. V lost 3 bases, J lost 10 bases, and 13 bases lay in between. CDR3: CASSPMGMESPLHF. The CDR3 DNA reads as TGTGCCAGCTCACCGATGGGTATGGAATCACCCCTCCACTTT.

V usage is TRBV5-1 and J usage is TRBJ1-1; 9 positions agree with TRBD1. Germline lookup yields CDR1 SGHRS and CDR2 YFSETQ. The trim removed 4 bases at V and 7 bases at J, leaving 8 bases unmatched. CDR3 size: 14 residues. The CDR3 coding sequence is TGCGCCAGCAGCCCTTACAGGGGGCCGGATGAAGCTTTCTTT. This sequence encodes CASSPYRGPDEAFF.

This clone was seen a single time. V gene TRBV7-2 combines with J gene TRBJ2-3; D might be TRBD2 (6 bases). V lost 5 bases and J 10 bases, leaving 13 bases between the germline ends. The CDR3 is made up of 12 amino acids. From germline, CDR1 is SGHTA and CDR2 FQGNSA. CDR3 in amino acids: CASSPMRDSQYF. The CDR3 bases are TGTGCCAGCAGCCCCATGAGGGACTCGCAGTATTTT.

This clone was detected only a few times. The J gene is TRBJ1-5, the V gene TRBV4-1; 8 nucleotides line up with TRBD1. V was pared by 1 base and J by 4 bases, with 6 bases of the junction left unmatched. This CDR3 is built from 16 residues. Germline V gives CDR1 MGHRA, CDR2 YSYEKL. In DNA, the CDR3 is TGCGCCAGCAGCCAAGCCGGACAGGGCCCTAATCAGCCCCAGCATTTT. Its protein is CASSQAGQGPNQPQHF.

The CDR3, as DNA: TGTGCCAGCAGCTTAGCCCTCCAGCGGGGTAGCTCCTACAATGAGCAGTTCTTC. Translated: CASSLALQRGSSYNEQFF. The J gene is TRBJ2-1, the V gene TRBV11-1, with 7 bases aligning to TRBD2. Losses at the gene ends were 0 bases for V and 0 bases for J; bases not matched to a gene: 8. The CDR3 contains 18 residues. The germline V gene encodes CDR1 SGHAT and CDR2 FQDESV (reference sequence).

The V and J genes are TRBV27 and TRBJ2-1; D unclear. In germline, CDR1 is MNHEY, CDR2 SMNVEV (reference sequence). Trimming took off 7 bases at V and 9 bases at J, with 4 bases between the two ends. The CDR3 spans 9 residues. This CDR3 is CASNIEQFF. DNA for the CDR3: TGTGCCAGCAACATTGAGCAGTTCTTC.